What follows are 5 T cell receptor beta chains derived from one specimen sequenced in a study of blood T cells in healthy people across ages. PCR was performed a second time for about 7 to 12 cycles using a sample-barcoded 5' primer and a J-beta primer mix. TCRdb processed the 5' RACE reads anew with MiXCR; each CDR3 protein has one entry. The repertoire holds around 2 million distinct CDR3 sequences, with about 39% as singletons. Sample: blood. The receptors shown here come from a human donor in good health.

In regard to this clonotype: Given a much more abundant clone one base away, this may be a read error. The genes are TRBV10-3 and TRBJ2-4; 7 positions match TRBD2. The J call may be faulty, since TRBJ2-5 better matches the DNA end. This CDR3 has 14 amino acids. Germline loops: CDR1 ENHRY, CDR2 SYGVKD. The CDR3 bases are TGTGCCATCAGTGGGTCGGCGGGGGAAGAGACCCAGTACTTC. Protein: CAISGSAGEETQYF.

V gene TRBV6-5 combines with J gene TRBJ1-2; possible D gene TRBD1, 6 bases. The V end lost 5 bases, the J end lost 5 bases, and 15 bases lay between the germline ends. The CDR3 is 14 amino acids. Germline values: CDR1 MNHEY, CDR2 SVGAGI. CDR3 bases: TGTGCCAGCAGTAATAAGAGGACAGAGTATGGCTACACCTTC. It encodes CASSNKRTEYGYTF.

The chain has TRBV3-1 and TRBJ2-5, with unresolved D. The CDR3 spans 13 residues. Trimming left V 3 bases short and J 0 bases short, with 5 bases between. Germline values: CDR1 LGHDT, CDR2 YNNKEL (reference sequence). In DNA form, the CDR3 reads TGTGCCAGCAGCCACAGGAACCAAGAGACCCAGTACTTC. Its protein is CASSHRNQETQYF.

V gene TRBV6-6 combines with J gene TRBJ1-4, with D possibly being TRBD1 (5 bases). CDR1 is MNHNY and CDR2 is SVGAGI in the germline V gene (reference sequence). V was cut by 6 bases and J by 3 bases, with 17 bases left in between. This CDR3 contains 16 residues. Here the CDR3 reads CASRSHQGAPNEKLFF. The CDR3 nucleotides read TGTGCCAGCAGATCCCATCAGGGCGCCCCTAATGAAAAACTGTTTTTT.

Ten or more counts support this clonotype. This sequence joins TRBV27 and TRBJ2-1; D is undetermined. V was pared by 6 bases and J by 5 bases, with 14 bases between. Germline V gene sequence: CDR1 MNHEY, CDR2 SMNVEV (reference sequence). The CDR3 extends over 14 amino acids. The CDR3: CASRLDWTDNEQFF. CDR3 nucleotide sequence: TGTGCCAGCAGACTCGACTGGACGGACAATGAGCAGTTCTTC.